This T cell receptor beta chain was documented in a study of radiation and T cells in renal cell carcinoma. Method: immunoSEQ multiplex PCR; TCRdb's copy keeps in-frame clones and lacks some. The sample yields some 9,700 clones, approximately 54% seen once. Study-level points and caveats: In nephrectomy-only tumors, top 100 clonotypes averaged 43%, versus 54% irradiated. From baseline, blood top tumor clonotypes peaked at 2 weeks post-radiation. Sampling covered only around 1 g of each tumor. Irradiated tumors held more dominant CDR3 motifs than control tumors.

The CDR3 extends over 14 amino acids. The germline V and J ends were trimmed by 4 bases and 3 bases, with 14 bases remaining between them. Germline CDR1 is SGHDT and CDR2 is YYEEEE. Comments on this clone: Its matching antigen is unknown.

Stated treatment: 15 Gy SBRT to primary tumor, nephrectomy 4 weeks later. The source material was tumor tissue, sampled from a patient whose treatment included radiotherapy and nephrectomy. V and J are TRBV5-6 and TRBJ2-7; no clear D gene. The TCR was taken from a man aged 55 to 70 with renal cell carcinoma. Here the CDR3 DNA reads TGTGCCAGCAGCCCTACGTATGGCCGCTACGAGCAGTACTTC. It specifies CASSPTYGRYEQYF.